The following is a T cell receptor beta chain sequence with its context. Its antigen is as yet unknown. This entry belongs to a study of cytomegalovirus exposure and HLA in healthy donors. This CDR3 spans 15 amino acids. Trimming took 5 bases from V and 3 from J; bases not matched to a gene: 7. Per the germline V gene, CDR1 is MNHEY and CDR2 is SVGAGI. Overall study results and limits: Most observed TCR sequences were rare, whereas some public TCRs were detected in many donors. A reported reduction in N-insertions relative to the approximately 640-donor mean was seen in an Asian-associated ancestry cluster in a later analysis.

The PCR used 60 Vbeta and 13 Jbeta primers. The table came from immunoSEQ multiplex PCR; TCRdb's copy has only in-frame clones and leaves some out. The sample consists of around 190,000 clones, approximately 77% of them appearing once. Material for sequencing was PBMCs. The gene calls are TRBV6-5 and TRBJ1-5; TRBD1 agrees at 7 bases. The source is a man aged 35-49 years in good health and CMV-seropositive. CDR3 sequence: CASSPGTAFNQPQHF. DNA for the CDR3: TGTGCCAGCAGTCCTGGGACAGCATTCAATCAGCCCCAGCATTTT.